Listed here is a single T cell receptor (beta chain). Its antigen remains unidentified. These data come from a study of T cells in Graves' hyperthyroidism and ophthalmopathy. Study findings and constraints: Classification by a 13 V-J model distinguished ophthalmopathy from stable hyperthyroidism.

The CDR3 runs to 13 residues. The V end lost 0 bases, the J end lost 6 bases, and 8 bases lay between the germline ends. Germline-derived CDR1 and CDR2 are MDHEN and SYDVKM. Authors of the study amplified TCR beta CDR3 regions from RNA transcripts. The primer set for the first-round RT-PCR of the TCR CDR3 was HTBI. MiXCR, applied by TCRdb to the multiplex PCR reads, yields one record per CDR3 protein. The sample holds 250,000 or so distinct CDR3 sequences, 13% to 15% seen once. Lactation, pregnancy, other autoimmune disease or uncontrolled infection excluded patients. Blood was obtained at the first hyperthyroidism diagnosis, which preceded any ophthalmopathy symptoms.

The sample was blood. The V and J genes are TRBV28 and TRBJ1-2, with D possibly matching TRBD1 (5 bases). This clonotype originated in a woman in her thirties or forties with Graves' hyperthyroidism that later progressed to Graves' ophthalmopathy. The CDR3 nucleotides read TGTGCCAGCAGTTTATGGGCAGGGCATGGCTACACCTTC. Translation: CASSLWAGHGYTF.